This T cell receptor beta chain was obtained from a study of metastatic and nonmetastatic thyroid tumors (TCRdb year 2020). General notes on the study: For patients with malignant and with benign thyroid disease, the researchers compared repertoires between peripheral blood samples and tumor or nodule tissue samples. The research as a whole found: TCR beta diversity was reported as significantly higher in malignant tumors than in benign nodules, in both blood and tumor samples.

This clone was observed many times. Its antigen is unknown. Base qualities are not at hand, and no much larger clone is one base apart. No treatment had been received by any patient before thyroid surgery. Patient clinical samples collected from the early 2010s to the late 2010s were retrospectively analysed using T-cell receptor beta sequencing. The library came from PCR. Sequenced using an Illumina HiSeq 4000. High-throughput sequencing was used to profile the CDR3 region of the TCR beta-chain in every patient. The source study handled its data this way. CDR3 differences across clinicopathological groups were used to build a classifier for discriminating distant-metastatic papillary thyroid cancer patients. The Shannon index was used to assess repertoire diversity, and the Morisita-Horn index was used to assess tumor-blood repertoire similarity. Starting from the raw public reads, TCRdb applied fastp trimming at Q25, assembled clones with MiXCR and retained in-frame beta chains. It is TCRdb's table, rather than the study itself, that gives the V and J calls and clone size. Present in this sample are around 30,000 clones, more than 20% of which were seen just once. The ten largest account for about 2.5% of the sample.

A distance of 13 bases separates the germline ends of V and J, which lose 1 base and 6 bases respectively. The germline V gene provides CDR1 SGDLS and CDR2 YYNGEE. The CDR3 spans 15 residues, from the cysteine through the phenylalanine. Left in the record is the CDR3 DNA by itself, 45 bases read in frame from the first base. Sequenced input: blood. This chain joins TRBV9 to TRBJ2-2, with TRBD2 tentatively as D gene (5 bases match). This receptor was obtained from a female donor with papillary thyroid cancer or a benign thyroid nodule (not recorded which). Some clones in this sample may be carry-over from other donors' samples. The nucleotides read TGTGCCAGCAGCGTACGGTTGAATAGCGCCGGGGAGCTGTTTTTT. Its translation reads: CASSVRLNSAGELFF.